The rows below give T cell receptor beta chains drawn from one sample of a study of control samples from healthy donors and cancer patients. Some clones are missing from TCRdb's copy, which holds only in-frame ones; the method was immunoSEQ multiplex PCR. The table has about 160,000 clones, less than 95% seen once; the top ten hold 14%. Material for sequencing was PBMCs. These receptors were collected from a man aged 60-69 years with colorectal cancer. The CDR3 runs from the conserved cysteine through the conserved F or W. A D gene is named only where the DNA matches it firmly. Clone size appears in some rows only: once, few, many, or a class for an expanded clone.

NA,TRBJ1-2,TRBV30,NA,CACSPGTSFSNYGYTF,TGTGCCTGCTCCCCCGGGACATCATTCTCTAACTATGGCTACACCTTC
NA,TRBJ1-4,TRBV2,NA,CASSGTNNEKLFF,TGTGCCAGCAGTGGGACAAATAATGAAAAACTGTTTTTT
TRBD1,TRBJ2-2,TRBV19,NA,CASSGQGVSTGELFF,TGTGCCAGTAGTGGCCAGGGGGTGAGCACCGGGGAGCTGTTTTTT
NA,TRBJ2-3,TRBV7-9,NA,CASSLGGGEADTQYF,TGTGCCAGCAGCTTAGGGGGCGGGGAGGCAGATACGCAGTATTTT
TRBD1,TRBJ1-5,TRBV28,few,CASRPAGQGRQPQHF,TGTGCCAGCAGACCCGCGGGACAGGGCCGCCAGCCCCAGCATTTT
TRBD1,TRBJ1-6,TRBV5-4,NA,CASSLGQGDSPLHF,TGTGCCAGCAGCTTGGGACAGGGGGATTCACCCCTCCACTTT
NA,TRBJ1-3,TRBV30,NA,CAGSRTRLSGNTIYF,TGTGCAGGTAGCCGCACGAGACTCTCTGGAAACACCATATATTTT
NA,TRBJ2-3,TRBV6-6,NA,CASSYSRGTDTQYF,TGTGCCAGCAGTTATAGCAGGGGCACAGATACGCAGTATTTT
NA,TRBJ1-1,TRBV2,NA,CASAGGENTEAFF,TGTGCCAGCGCCGGAGGGGAGAACACTGAAGCTTTCTTT
TRBD1,TRBJ2-7,TRBV6-2/TRBV6-3,NA,CASSYSGTGDYEQYF,TGTGCCAGCAGTTACTCTGGGACAGGGGATTACGAGCAGTACTTC
TRBD2,TRBJ2-7,TRBV7-2,once,CASSPTSGAPYEQYF,TGTGCCAGCAGCCCGACTAGCGGGGCCCCCTACGAGCAGTACTTC
TRBD1,TRBJ1-4,TRBV19,few,CASSIEIQGPKKLFF,TGTGCCAGTAGTATTGAAATACAGGGGCCCAAAAAACTGTTTTTT
TRBD1,TRBJ1-4,TRBV3-1/TRBV3-2,NA,CASTGADEKLFF,TGTGCAAGCACAGGGGCGGATGAAAAACTGTTTTTT
NA,TRBJ1-6,TRBV4-3,NA,CASSQETANSPLHF,TGCGCCAGCAGCCAAGAGACGGCTAATTCACCCCTCCACTTT
NA,TRBJ1-2,TRBV10-3,NA,CAIASGEGVGGYTF,TGTGCCATCGCCTCAGGGGAAGGGGTTGGCGGCTACACCTTC
TRBD1,TRBJ2-7,TRBV6-5,NA,CASSRTGGEQYF,TGTGCCAGCAGCCGGACAGGGGGCGAGCAGTACTTC
TRBD2,TRBJ2-7,TRBV5-1,once,CASSLTSGAYEQYF,TGCGCCAGCAGCTTGACTAGCGGGGCCTACGAGCAGTACTTC
NA,TRBJ2-1,TRBV7-9,NA,CELSGNSYNEQFF,TGTGAGTTGTCGGGGAATTCCTACAATGAGCAGTTCTTC
TRBD1,TRBJ1-1,TRBV10-3,NA,CAISWDSQNTEAFF,TGTGCCATCAGCTGGGACAGCCAGAACACTGAAGCTTTCTTT
NA,TRBJ1-2,TRBV11-2,NA,CASSLARYGYTF,TGTGCCAGCAGCCTAGCTCGCTATGGCTACACCTTC
NA,TRBJ1-2,TRBV12-3/TRBV12-4,NA,CASTPNGLYGYTF,TGTGCCAGCACCCCTAATGGGCTCTATGGCTACACCTTC
NA,TRBJ1-2,TRBV3-1/TRBV3-2,few,CASSQGAGYTF,TGTGCCAGCAGCCAAGGGGCGGGCTACACCTTC
TRBD1,TRBJ1-1,TRBV14,NA,CASSRFDRGAEAFF,TGTGCCAGCAGCCGCTTCGACAGGGGAGCTGAAGCTTTCTTT
NA,TRBJ1-1,TRBV4-1,NA,CASSYYRESTEAFF,TGCGCCAGCAGCTATTACAGGGAGAGCACTGAAGCTTTCTTT
NA,TRBJ1-3,TRBV19,NA,CASSRAVNFGNTIYF,TGTGCCAGTAGTAGAGCAGTTAACTTTGGAAACACCATATATTTT
TRBD2,TRBJ2-3,TRBV3-1/TRBV3-2,once,CASSQRVGGAGADTQYF,TGTGCCAGCAGCCAGCGGGTAGGAGGAGCGGGGGCAGATACGCAGTATTTT
NA,TRBJ2-4,TRBV9,NA,CASSASKNIQYF,TGTGCCAGCAGCGCTTCCAAAAACATTCAGTACTTC
TRBD1,TRBJ2-5,TRBV7-2,NA,CASSPQGTQETQYF,TGTGCCAGCAGCCCACAGGGGACCCAAGAGACCCAGTACTTC
TRBD1,TRBJ1-1,TRBV7-9,NA,CASSPAGGVGTEAFF,TGTGCCAGCAGCCCAGCAGGGGGGGTAGGAACTGAAGCTTTCTTT
NA,TRBJ2-3,TRBV7-2,NA,CASSTRLGGYTDTQYF,TGTGCCAGCAGCACCCGTCTGGGGGGCTACACAGATACGCAGTATTTT
NA,TRBJ2-7,TRBV7-9,NA,CASSLGEYEQYF,TGTGCCAGCAGCTTAGGGGAGTACGAGCAGTACTTC
TRBD1,TRBJ2-1,TRBV6-2/TRBV6-3,NA,CASSFSGQSYNEQFF,TGTGCCAGCAGTTTTTCGGGACAGTCCTACAATGAGCAGTTCTTC
NA,TRBJ2-3,TRBV5-1,NA,CASSSGTDTQYF,TGCGCCAGCAGCTCTGGAACAGATACGCAGTATTTT
NA,TRBJ1-4,TRBV25-1,NA,CASSVPGSGEKLFF,TGTGCCAGCAGTGTCCCAGGTAGCGGAGAAAAACTGTTTTTT
NA,TRBJ1-2,TRBV21-1,few,CASSIQGIGYGYTF,TGTGCCAGCAGCATACAGGGTATAGGTTATGGCTACACCTTC
NA,TRBJ2-5,TRBV25-1,NA,CASSEPAETQYF,TGTGCCAGCAGTGAACCTGCAGAGACCCAGTACTTC
NA,TRBJ2-2,TRBV5-1,NA,CASSVQGTGELFF,TGCGCCAGCAGCGTACAGGGCACCGGGGAGCTGTTTTTT
NA,TRBJ2-3,TRBV6-2/TRBV6-3,NA,CASSSGSTDTQYF,TGTGCCAGCAGCTCCGGGAGCACAGATACGCAGTATTTT
NA,TRBJ1-6,TRBV6-5,NA,CASSNSAGNSPLHF,TGTGCCAGCAGTAACAGCGCGGGGAATTCACCCCTCCACTTT
NA,TRBJ1-2,TRBV4-1,NA,CASSQDSTGYTF,TGCGCCAGCAGCCAAGATTCGACTGGCTACACCTTC
NA,TRBJ2-1,TRBV29-1,NA,CSVGRQTNNEQFF,TGCAGCGTTGGGCGCCAGACGAACAATGAGCAGTTCTTC
TRBD1,TRBJ2-7,TRBV18,NA,CASSPRTGGPDEQYF,TGTGCCAGCTCACCACGAACAGGGGGCCCTGACGAGCAGTACTTC
NA,TRBJ2-5,TRBV5-1,NA,CASRLNGRQETQYF,TGCGCCAGCAGATTAAATGGTCGACAAGAGACCCAGTACTTC
NA,TRBJ1-2,TRBV28,NA,CASSLQGYGYTF,TGTGCCAGCAGTTTACAGGGGTATGGCTACACCTTC
NA,TRBJ2-4,TRBV19,NA,CASSISLLAKNIQYF,TGTGCCAGTAGTATTAGCCTCTTGGCCAAAAACATTCAGTACTTC
TRBD2,TRBJ2-1,TRBV27,NA,CASSFPGTNLNEQFF,TGTGCCAGCAGTTTCCCAGGGACTAACCTTAATGAGCAGTTCTTC
NA,TRBJ1-2,TRBV10-3,NA,CAISESFYSNYGYTF,TGTGCCATCAGTGAGTCGTTCTACTCTAACTATGGCTACACCTTC
NA,TRBJ2-1,TRBV3-1/TRBV3-2,NA,CASSRRPGEQFF,TGTGCCAGCAGCCGCAGACCAGGGGAGCAGTTCTTC
TRBD2,TRBJ2-7,TRBV6-2/TRBV6-3,NA,CASSYSLTSGAYEQYF,TGTGCCAGCAGTTACTCTCTCACTAGCGGGGCCTACGAGCAGTACTTC
TRBD1,TRBJ1-2,TRBV3-1/TRBV3-2,NA,CASSQGQGGGYTF,TGTGCCAGCAGCCAGGGACAGGGAGGGGGCTACACCTTC
NA,TRBJ2-3,TRBV24-1,NA,CATSDWNADTQYF,TGTGCCACCAGTGATTGGAACGCAGATACGCAGTATTTT
NA,TRBJ1-3,TRBV29-1,NA,CSVGVSSGNTIYF,TGCAGCGTGGGGGTGAGCTCTGGAAACACCATATATTTT
TRBD2,TRBJ2-1,TRBV4-2,NA,CASSQVTSGGAREFF,TGTGCCAGCAGCCAAGTGACTAGCGGGGGGGCCCGTGAGTTCTTC
NA,TRBJ1-2,TRBV18,NA,CASSLLETHGYTF,TGTGCCAGCTCGCTCCTTGAGACGCATGGCTACACCTTC
NA,TRBJ1-1,TRBV4-1,NA,CASSHNRVAEAFF,TGCGCCAGCAGCCACAACAGGGTCGCTGAAGCTTTCTTT
NA,TRBJ2-5,TRBV19,NA,CASSIALEETQYF,TGTGCCAGTAGTATAGCCCTTGAAGAGACCCAGTACTTC
NA,TRBJ2-5,TRBV14,NA,CASSQGGRSETQYF,TGTGCCAGCAGCCAAGGGGGTCGAAGTGAGACCCAGTACTTC
NA,TRBJ2-2,TRBV7-2,once,CASSLVRGSDTGELFF,TGTGCCAGCAGCTTAGTGAGGGGGTCCGACACCGGGGAGCTGTTTTTT